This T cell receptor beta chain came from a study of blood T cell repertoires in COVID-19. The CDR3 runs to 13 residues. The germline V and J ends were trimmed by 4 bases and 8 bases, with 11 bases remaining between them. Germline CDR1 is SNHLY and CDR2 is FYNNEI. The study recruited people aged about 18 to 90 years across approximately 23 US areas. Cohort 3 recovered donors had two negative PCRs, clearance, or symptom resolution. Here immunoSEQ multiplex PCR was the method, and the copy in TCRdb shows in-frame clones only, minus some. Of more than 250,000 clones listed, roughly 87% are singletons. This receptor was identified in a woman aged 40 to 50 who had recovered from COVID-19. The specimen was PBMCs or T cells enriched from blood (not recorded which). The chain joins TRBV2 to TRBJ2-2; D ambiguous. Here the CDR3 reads CASSGGVVGELFF. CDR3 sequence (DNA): TGTGCCAGCAGTGGTGGAGTGGTAGGGGAGCTGTTTTTT.